A single sample is the source of the 4 T cell receptor beta chains below, sequenced in a study of T cell repertoires in cytomegalovirus infection. TCRdb analysed the reads with MiXCR anew, one entry per CDR3 protein. The table shows 270,000 or so distinct CDR3 sequences, with about 15% occurring only once. Source material: CD8+ T cells from PBMCs. The receptors originated from a human donor in good health (CMV status not recorded). Some clones in this sample may be carry-over from other donors' samples.

This chain links TRBV28 with TRBJ2-2; TRBD2 aligns across 15 bases. J was trimmed by 4 bases and V by 4 bases; bases with no gene match: 7. This CDR3 is built from 18 residues. CDR1 and CDR2 (germline): MDHEN, SYDVKM. The CDR3 DNA reads as TGTGCCAGCAGTTCCCGGACTAGCGGGGGGGCTGGCACCGGGGAGCTGTTTTTT. It translates to CASSSRTSGGAGTGELFF.

This sequence joins TRBV27 and TRBJ1-2, with D possibly TRBD1 on 5 matching bases. The V gene lost 3 bases and the J gene lost 4 bases, with 9 bases spanning the gap. The CDR3 contains 13 residues. Germline CDR1 reads MNHEY; CDR2 reads SMNVEV (reference sequence). This chain's CDR3 is CASSFGDSYGYTF. DNA for the CDR3: TGTGCCAGCAGTTTCGGGGACTCCTATGGCTACACCTTC.

This clonotype turned up a few times. The chain is built from TRBV7-9 and TRBJ2-1; 7 bases map to TRBD1. V lost 4 bases and J lost 3; bases outside the gene matches: 6. The CDR3 extends over 15 amino acids. Germline V gene sequence: CDR1 SEHNR, CDR2 FQNEAQ (reference sequence). The CDR3 DNA follows: TGTGCCAGCAGCTCAGACAGGGCGTACTACAATGAGCAGTTCTTC. It codes for CASSSDRAYYNEQFF.

The chain recombines TRBV29-1 with TRBJ2-1; no clear D gene. The CDR3 is 12 residues long. V was shortened by 5 bases and J by 0 bases, with 5 bases between the two germline ends. The V gene's germline CDR1 is SQVTM and CDR2 ANQGSEA. CDR3 coding DNA: TGCAGCGTTAGGGCCTCCTACAATGAGCAGTTCTTC. Its translation is CSVRASYNEQFF.